The source of this T cell receptor (beta chain) is a study of radiation and T cells in renal cell carcinoma. Overall study findings and caveats: Baseline intratumoral clonotype presence is unknown without pretreatment biopsies. In blood, top tumor clones expanded by 2 weeks, shrinking by 4.

For this clone: Its antigen is unidentified.

As for time point: baseline pretreatment blood. Treatment defined: 15 Gy SBRT to primary tumor, nephrectomy 4 weeks later. After SBRT, blood was collected at 2 and 4 weeks, plus baseline. Assay: immunoSEQ multiplex PCR; the TCRdb copy retains only in-frame clones and omits some. The profile shows 150,000 or so clones, less than 90% of them singletons. The germline V gene has CDR1 SGDLS and CDR2 YYNGEE. Trimming removed 0 bases at V and 5 bases at J, with 12 bases between. This CDR3 is 14 amino acids long. The rearrangement uses TRBV9 and TRBJ2-7; D call uncertain. The receptor was isolated from a woman between 65 and 79 years old with renal cell carcinoma. The material sequenced was blood, taken from a patient whose treatment included radiotherapy and nephrectomy. The CDR3 DNA sequence: TGTGCCAGCAGCGTAGAACCAACCACCCACGAGCAGTACTTC. Its protein product is CASSVEPTTHEQYF.